This T cell receptor (beta chain) was sequenced during a study of control samples from healthy donors and cancer patients. Only in-frame clones appear in the TCRdb table, and some are missing; sequencing was by immunoSEQ multiplex PCR. Of about 80,000 clones listed, 84% were seen once; the top ten hold around a tenth. The germline V gene has CDR1 LNHDA and CDR2 SQIVND (reference sequence). The CDR3 spans 16 residues. J was trimmed by 4 bases and V by 4 bases; bases with no gene match: 11. This sequence originates from a man aged 60 to 75 with head and neck cancer. The chain joins TRBV19 to TRBJ2-7, with TRBD2 matching over 9 bases. The sample was PBMCs. CDR3 in DNA: TGTGCCAGTAGTAGCGGGAGGGCCGATTTATTGTACGAGCAGTACTTC. Residues: CASSSGRADLLYEQYF.